A selection of T cell receptor beta chains follows, all from one sample in a study of molecular identifiers for immune sequencing clone quantification. TCRdb ran MiXCR on the PCR reads and lists one entry per CDR3 protein. The sample includes 490,000 or so distinct CDR3 sequences, around 25% of them seen just once. The sequencing sample was made of naive CD8+ T cells from blood, with Jurkat cell RNA spiked in. The receptor set was obtained from a human donor in good health. Some libraries in this study had Jurkat cell RNA spiked in. The CDR3 runs from the conserved cysteine through the conserved F or W. A D gene is named only where the DNA matches it firmly. Clone size is given for some rows only: seen once, a few or many times, or a class if the clone is expanded.

V	J	size	length	D	DNA	CDR3
TRBV19	TRBJ2-1	-	15	-	TGTGCCAGTAAGAAATTCCCGGGATTTGACAATGAGCAGTTCTTC	CASKKFPGFDNEQFF
TRBV11-2	TRBJ1-1	many	12	-	TGTGCCAGCAGCTTGAGCCCCACTGAAGCTTTCTTT	CASSLSPTEAFF
TRBV30	TRBJ1-2	few	15	-	TGTGCCTGGAGTATCGGACGGGACAACCACTATGGCTACACCTTC	CAWSIGRDNHYGYTF
TRBV20-1	TRBJ2-7	-	16	TRBD1	TGCAGTGCTCAAATCTCCCGGGACAGGGGAACCTACGAGCAGTACTTC	CSAQISRDRGTYEQYF
TRBV12-5	TRBJ2-5	few	17	TRBD2	TGTGCTAGTGGTAATCGGAAGCGGGGGGACGTCGCAGAGACCCAGTACTTC	CASGNRKRGDVAETQYF
TRBV5-4	TRBJ2-6	many	15	-	TGTGCCAGCAGCTGGTTCGGGGCTGGGGCCAACGTCCTGACTTTC	CASSWFGAGANVLTF
TRBV7-9	TRBJ2-2	-	16	-	TGTGCCAGCAGCTTACCCCAGGCCACGAACACCGGGGAGCTGTTTTTT	CASSLPQATNTGELFF
TRBV12-3/TRBV12-4	TRBJ2-5	-	14	-	TGTGCCAGCCAGTCGGAAGCGTTACAAGAGACCCAGTACTTC	CASQSEALQETQYF
TRBV4-2	TRBJ1-5	few	15	-	TGTGCCAGCAGCCAAGATCCGGGGGATTATCAGCCCCAGCATTTT	CASSQDPGDYQPQHF
TRBV4-3	TRBJ2-7	-	16	-	TGCGCCAGCAGCCAAGTGTGGCCAGGGAGCTCCTACGAGCAGTACTTC	CASSQVWPGSSYEQYF
TRBV21-1	TRBJ1-1	few	16	-	TGTGCCAGCAGCAAGGACAGGGGCCAACCGGACACTGAAGCTTTCTTT	CASSKDRGQPDTEAFF
TRBV10-3	TRBJ2-7	-	14	-	TGTGCCATCAGGACCGGCCTCCTTCCCTACGAGCAGTACTTC	CAIRTGLLPYEQYF
TRBV30	TRBJ2-7	many	13	-	TGTGCCTGGAGTTACCCGATAGGGCACGAGCAGTACTTC	CAWSYPIGHEQYF
TRBV7-2	TRBJ2-7	many	16	TRBD2	TGTGCCAGCAGCGCCCATAGCGGGACGAGCTCCTACGAGCAGTACTTC	CASSAHSGTSSYEQYF
TRBV19	TRBJ2-4	-	15	TRBD1	TGTGCCAGTAGTATATCAGGGGGATTGCAAAACATTCAGTACTTC	CASSISGGLQNIQYF
TRBV6-6	TRBJ1-1	many	13	-	TGTGCCAGCAGTTACAATCTTGCGGAAGAAGCTTTCTTT	CASSYNLAEEAFF
TRBV7-9	TRBJ1-1	many	16	-	TGTGCCAGCAGCAAGTCCCTTCAGGGTCATCGCACTGAAGCTTTCTTT	CASSKSLQGHRTEAFF
TRBV4-1	TRBJ1-5	-	15	-	TGCGCCAGCAGCATGTCCAGGGTTGGCAATCAGCCCCAGCATTTT	CASSMSRVGNQPQHF
TRBV11-2	TRBJ2-5	few	15	-	TGTGCCAGCAGCCCCAGGTCGGGACACCAAGAGACCCAGTACTTC	CASSPRSGHQETQYF
TRBV19	TRBJ1-1	-	13	-	TGTGCCAGTAGTTCTACGGTGGACACTGAAGCTTTCTTT	CASSSTVDTEAFF
TRBV7-3	TRBJ2-1	many	14	TRBD1	TGTGCCAGCAGCCCCCGACAGGGTTACAATGAGCAGTTCTTC	CASSPRQGYNEQFF
TRBV15	TRBJ2-1	few	16	TRBD1	TGTGCCACCAGCAGTTTCGGGCAGGGGGCTTACAATGAGCAGTTCTTC	CATSSFGQGAYNEQFF
TRBV28	TRBJ2-3	few	18	TRBD2	TGTGCCAGCAGTTTATTCGGCGGACTAGCGGGAGGCACAGATACGCAGTATTTT	CASSLFGGLAGGTDTQYF
TRBV19	TRBJ1-5	-	15	-	TGTGCCAGTAGTATAATCCAGTATAGCAATCAGCCCCAGCATTTT	CASSIIQYSNQPQHF
TRBV4-1	TRBJ1-1	many	16	-	TGCGCCAGCAGCCAAGGCCCCGTGAATATGAACACTGAAGCTTTCTTT	CASSQGPVNMNTEAFF
TRBV19	TRBJ2-6	few	12	-	TGTGCCAGTAGAACTGGGGCCAACGTCCTGACTTTC	CASRTGANVLTF
TRBV19	TRBJ1-1	-	15	-	TGTGCCAGTAGTATCTTACCGGGAGGCATCAATAAAGCTTTCTTT	CASSILPGGINKAFF
TRBV10-3	TRBJ2-7	many	12	TRBD2	TGTGCCATCAGTGAAACTAGCGGTGAGCAGTACTTC	CAISETSGEQYF
TRBV21-1	TRBJ2-3	few	17	-	TGTGCCAGCAGCAAAGCGATCCCGGGAGGAGGCACAGATACGCAGTATTTT	CASSKAIPGGGTDTQYF
TRBV6-1	TRBJ2-7	-	13	-	TGTGCCAGCAAGACAACCCAAGGCTACGAGCAGTACTTC	CASKTTQGYEQYF
TRBV7-9	TRBJ1-1	many	13	-	TGTGCCAGCAGCTCACTACAGGGACCTGAAGCTTTCTTT	CASSSLQGPEAFF
TRBV19	TRBJ2-7	many	15	TRBD1	TGTGCCAGTAGTGTGAACAGGGGGTACTCCTACGAGCAGTACTTC	CASSVNRGYSYEQYF
TRBV11-2	TRBJ2-2	-	15	TRBD1	TGTGCCAGCAGCTTTGACAGGGCAAACACCGAGGAGCTGTTTTTT	CASSFDRANTEELFF
TRBV20-1	TRBJ2-5	-	10	-	TGCAGTGCCCCCCAGCGGACCCAGTACTTC	CSAPQRTQYF
TRBV18	TRBJ1-1	many	16	-	TGTGCCAGCTCACCCCCCTGGTTAGGGGACCAGACTGAAGCTTTCTTT	CASSPPWLGDQTEAFF
TRBV6-5	TRBJ1-1	-	15	TRBD1	TGTGCCAGCAGTTACGGGACAGGGAGGAACACTGAAGCTTTCTTT	CASSYGTGRNTEAFF
TRBV3-1	TRBJ2-3	many	16	-	TGTGCCAGCAGCCAAGACGGAGTCCCGACAGAAGATACGCAGTATTTT	CASSQDGVPTEDTQYF
TRBV27	TRBJ1-2	-	14	TRBD1	TGTGCCAGCAGGTTTGCAGGGGGCGACTATGGCTACACCTTC	CASRFAGGDYGYTF
TRBV30	TRBJ2-7	few	12	TRBD1	TGTGCGTGGTCGAACAGGGGCTACGAGCAGTACTTC	CAWSNRGYEQYF
TRBV5-6	TRBJ2-1	-	14	-	TGTGCCAGCAGCTTGGAGGGGGACGGGGATGAGCAGTTCTTC	CASSLEGDGDEQFF
TRBV20-1	TRBJ2-7	few	15	-	TGCAGTGCGGCCACAGAGGACCTCAGAAGATACGAGCAGTACTTC	CSAATEDLRRYEQYF
TRBV13	TRBJ2-7	-	12	TRBD1	TGTGCCAGCAGCTCACAGGGGCTATGCCAGTACTTC	CASSSQGLCQYF
TRBV7-9	TRBJ2-7	-	15	-	TGTGCCAGCAGCTTAGGGGGGCGCGTCTCCTACGAGCAGTACTTC	CASSLGGRVSYEQYF
TRBV4-1	TRBJ2-7	-	15	TRBD2	TGCGCCAGCAGCCAAGTCCTAGCGGGAGTCTACGAGCAGTACTTC	CASSQVLAGVYEQYF
TRBV9	TRBJ2-7	-	14	-	TGTGCCAGCAGCGCCGGAGATAGCGTATACGAGCAGTACTTC	CASSAGDSVYEQYF
TRBV27	TRBJ2-3	many	15	-	TGTGCCAGCAGGGCAGGGACATTTACCGCAGATACGCAGTATTTT	CASRAGTFTADTQYF
TRBV27	TRBJ2-3	few	16	-	TGTGCCAGCCGAACCGCTGCGCTAGCTGGCACAGATACGCAGTATTTT	CASRTAALAGTDTQYF
TRBV20-1	TRBJ2-7	many	13	TRBD2	TGCAGTGCTAGGGGGACTAGCCGGTACGAGCAGTACTTC	CSARGTSRYEQYF
TRBV7-9	TRBJ2-7	-	15	-	TGTGCCAGCAGTGGGACCCTCGACAACGGGTACGAGCTGTACTTC	CASSGTLDNGYELYF
TRBV4-3	TRBJ2-7	many	16	TRBD2	TGCGCCAGCAGCCAAGATCGTACTAGCGGCTCCTACGAGCAGTACTTC	CASSQDRTSGSYEQYF
TRBV4-1	TRBJ1-1	few	18	TRBD1	TGCGCCAGCAGCCAGGAATTAAACAGGGGGTTCATGAACACTGAAGCTTTCTTT	CASSQELNRGFMNTEAFF
TRBV19	TRBJ2-6	-	20	-	TGTGCCAGTAGTATCCTCCCCCAGGGGGGGATATTATCTGGGGCCAACGTCCTGACTTTC	CASSILPQGGILSGANVLTF
TRBV20-1	TRBJ1-1	few	15	-	TGCAGTGCTATAGGGGGGGGGGCGATTAGGACTGAAGCTTTCTTT	CSAIGGGAIRTEAFF
TRBV7-8	TRBJ2-3	-	17	TRBD2	TGTGCCAGCAGCCTCAGACTAGCGGGGGGCAACACAGATACGCAGTATTTT	CASSLRLAGGNTDTQYF